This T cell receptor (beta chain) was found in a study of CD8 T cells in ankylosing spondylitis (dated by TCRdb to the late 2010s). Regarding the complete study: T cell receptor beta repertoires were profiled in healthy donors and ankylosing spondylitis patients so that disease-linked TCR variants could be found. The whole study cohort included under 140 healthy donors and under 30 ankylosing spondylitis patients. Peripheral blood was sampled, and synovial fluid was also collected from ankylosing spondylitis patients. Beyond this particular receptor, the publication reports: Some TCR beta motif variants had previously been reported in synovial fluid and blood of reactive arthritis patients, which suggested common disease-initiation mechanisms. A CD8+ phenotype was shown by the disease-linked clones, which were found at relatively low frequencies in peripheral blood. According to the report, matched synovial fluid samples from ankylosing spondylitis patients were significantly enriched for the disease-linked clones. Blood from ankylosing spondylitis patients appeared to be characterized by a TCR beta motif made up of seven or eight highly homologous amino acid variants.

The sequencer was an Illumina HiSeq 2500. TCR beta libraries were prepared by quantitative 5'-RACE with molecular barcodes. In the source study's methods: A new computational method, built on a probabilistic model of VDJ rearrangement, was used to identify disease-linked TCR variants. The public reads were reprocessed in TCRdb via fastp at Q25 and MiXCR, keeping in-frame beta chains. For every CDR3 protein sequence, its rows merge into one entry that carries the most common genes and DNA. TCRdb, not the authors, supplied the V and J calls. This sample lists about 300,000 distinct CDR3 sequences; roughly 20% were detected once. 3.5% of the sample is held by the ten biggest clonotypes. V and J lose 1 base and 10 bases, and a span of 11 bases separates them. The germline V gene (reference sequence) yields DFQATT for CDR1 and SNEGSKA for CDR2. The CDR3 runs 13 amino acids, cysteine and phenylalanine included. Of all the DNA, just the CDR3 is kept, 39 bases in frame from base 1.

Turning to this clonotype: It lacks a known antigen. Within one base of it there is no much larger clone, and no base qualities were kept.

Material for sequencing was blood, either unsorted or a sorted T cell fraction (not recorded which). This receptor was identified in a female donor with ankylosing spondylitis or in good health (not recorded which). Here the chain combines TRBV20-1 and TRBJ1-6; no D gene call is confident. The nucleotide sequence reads TGCAGTGCTAGAGGACGGTCTGGGTCACCCCTCCACTTT. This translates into CSARGRSGSPLHF.